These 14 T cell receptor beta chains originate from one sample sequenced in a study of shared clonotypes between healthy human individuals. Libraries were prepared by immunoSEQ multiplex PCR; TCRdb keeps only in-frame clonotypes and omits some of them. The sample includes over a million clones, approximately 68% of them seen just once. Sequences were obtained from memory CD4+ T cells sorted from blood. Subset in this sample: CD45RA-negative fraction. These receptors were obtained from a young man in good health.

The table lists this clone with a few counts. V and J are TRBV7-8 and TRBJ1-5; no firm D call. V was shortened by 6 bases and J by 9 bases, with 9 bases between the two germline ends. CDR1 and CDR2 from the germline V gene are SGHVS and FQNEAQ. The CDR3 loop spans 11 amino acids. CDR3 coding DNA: TGTGCCAGCAGTATTGGAGGGCCCCAGCATTTT. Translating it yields CASSIGGPQHF.

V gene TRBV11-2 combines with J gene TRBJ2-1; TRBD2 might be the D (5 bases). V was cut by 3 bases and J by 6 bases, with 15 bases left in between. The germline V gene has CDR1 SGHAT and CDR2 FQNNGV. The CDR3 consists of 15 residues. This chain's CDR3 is CASSLMPSQSNEQFF. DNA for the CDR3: TGTGCCAGCAGCTTGATGCCTAGCCAAAGCAATGAGCAGTTCTTC.

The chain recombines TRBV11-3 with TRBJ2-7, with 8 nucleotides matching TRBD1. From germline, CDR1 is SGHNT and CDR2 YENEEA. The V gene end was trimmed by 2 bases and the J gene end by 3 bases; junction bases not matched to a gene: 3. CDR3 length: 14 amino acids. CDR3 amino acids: CASSLNGQGYEQYF. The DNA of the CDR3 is TGTGCCAGCAGCTTAAACGGACAGGGCTACGAGCAGTACTTC.

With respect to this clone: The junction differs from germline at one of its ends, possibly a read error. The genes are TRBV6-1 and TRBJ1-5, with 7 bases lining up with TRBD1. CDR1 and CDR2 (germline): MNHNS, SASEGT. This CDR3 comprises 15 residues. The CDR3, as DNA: TGTGCCATCAGTGAAGTAGGGGGCATCAATCAGCCCCAGCATTTT. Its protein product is CAISEVGGINQPQHF.

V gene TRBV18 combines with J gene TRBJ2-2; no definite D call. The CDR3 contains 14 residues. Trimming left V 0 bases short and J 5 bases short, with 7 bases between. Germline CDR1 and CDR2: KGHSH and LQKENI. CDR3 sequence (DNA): TGTGCCAGCTCACCACCGCATAGGACCGGGGAGCTGTTTTTT. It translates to CASSPPHRTGELFF.

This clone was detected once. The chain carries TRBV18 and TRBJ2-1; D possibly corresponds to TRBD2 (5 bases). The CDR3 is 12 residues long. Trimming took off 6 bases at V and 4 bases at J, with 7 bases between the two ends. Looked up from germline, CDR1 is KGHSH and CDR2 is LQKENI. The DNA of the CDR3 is TGTGCCAGCTCGGACTCTTACAATGAGCAGTTCTTC. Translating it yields CASSDSYNEQFF. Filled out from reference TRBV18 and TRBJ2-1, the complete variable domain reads NAGVMQNPRHLVRRRGQEARLRCSPMKGHSHVYWYRQLPEEGLKFMVYLQKENIIDESGMPKERFSAEFPKEGPSILRIQQVVRGDSAAYFCASSDSYNEQFFGPGTRLTVL.

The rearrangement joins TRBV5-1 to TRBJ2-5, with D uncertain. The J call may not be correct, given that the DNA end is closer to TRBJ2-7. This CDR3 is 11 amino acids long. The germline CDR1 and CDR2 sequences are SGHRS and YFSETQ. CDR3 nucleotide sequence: TGCGCCAGCAGCACCACATACGAGCAGTACTTC. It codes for CASSTTYEQYF.

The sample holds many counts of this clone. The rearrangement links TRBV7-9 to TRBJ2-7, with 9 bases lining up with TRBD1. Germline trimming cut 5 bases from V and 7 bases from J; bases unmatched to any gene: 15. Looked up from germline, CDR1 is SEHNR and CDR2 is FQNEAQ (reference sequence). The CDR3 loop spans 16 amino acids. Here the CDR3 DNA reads TGTGCCAGCAGCCCCTCGGGACAGGGAAGCCTACGAGAGCAGTACTTC. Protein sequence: CASSPSGQGSLREQYF.

CDR3 coding DNA: TGTGCCAGCAGCCAAGTCGTGGGACTGACCCCACGGGTGGATGAAAAACTGTTTTTT. Its protein is CASSQVVGLTPRVDEKLFF. This chain links TRBV14 with TRBJ1-4; possibly TRBD1 for D (5 bases). The V and J ends lost 1 base and 6 bases respectively, with 24 bases between them. The germline V gene has CDR1 SGHDN and CDR2 FVKESK. The CDR3 is made up of 19 amino acids. Variable domain in full (rest from reference TRBV14 and TRBJ1-4): EAGVTQFPSHSVIEKGQTVTLRCDPISGHDNLYWYRRVMGKEIKFLLHFVKESKQDESGMPNNRFLAERTGGTYSTLKVQPAELEDSGVYFCASSQVVGLTPRVDEKLFFGSGTQLSVL.

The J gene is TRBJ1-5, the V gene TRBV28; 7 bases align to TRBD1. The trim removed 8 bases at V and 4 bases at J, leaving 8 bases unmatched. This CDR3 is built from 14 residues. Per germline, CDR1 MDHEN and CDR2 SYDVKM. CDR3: CASSPSGGNQPQHF. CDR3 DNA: TGTGCCAGCTCTCCTTCAGGGGGGAATCAGCCCCAGCATTTT.

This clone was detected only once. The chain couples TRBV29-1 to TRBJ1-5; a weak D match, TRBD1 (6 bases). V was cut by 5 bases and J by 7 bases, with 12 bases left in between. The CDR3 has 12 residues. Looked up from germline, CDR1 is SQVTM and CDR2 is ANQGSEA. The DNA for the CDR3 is TGCAGCGTTAAGGACAGCGGGCAGCCCCAGCATTTT. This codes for CSVKDSGQPQHF.

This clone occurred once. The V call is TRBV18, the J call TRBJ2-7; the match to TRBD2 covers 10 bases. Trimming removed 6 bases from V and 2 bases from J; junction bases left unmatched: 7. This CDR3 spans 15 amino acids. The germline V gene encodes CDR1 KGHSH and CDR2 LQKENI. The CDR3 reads CASSYTSGTTYEQYF. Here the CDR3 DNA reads TGTGCCAGCTCGTATACTAGCGGGACAACCTACGAGCAGTACTTC.

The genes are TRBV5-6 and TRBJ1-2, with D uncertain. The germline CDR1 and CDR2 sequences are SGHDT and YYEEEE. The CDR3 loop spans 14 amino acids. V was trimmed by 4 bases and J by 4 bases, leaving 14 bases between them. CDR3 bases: TGTGCCAGCAGCGGGAAGATCCGGGGCTATGGCTACACCTTC. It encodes CASSGKIRGYGYTF.

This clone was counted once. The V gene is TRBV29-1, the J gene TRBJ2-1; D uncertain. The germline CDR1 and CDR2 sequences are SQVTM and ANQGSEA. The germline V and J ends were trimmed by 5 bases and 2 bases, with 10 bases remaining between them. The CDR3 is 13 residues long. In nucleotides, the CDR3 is TGCAGCGTTATAGTGGGAACCTACAATGAGCAGTTCTTC. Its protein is CSVIVGTYNEQFF.